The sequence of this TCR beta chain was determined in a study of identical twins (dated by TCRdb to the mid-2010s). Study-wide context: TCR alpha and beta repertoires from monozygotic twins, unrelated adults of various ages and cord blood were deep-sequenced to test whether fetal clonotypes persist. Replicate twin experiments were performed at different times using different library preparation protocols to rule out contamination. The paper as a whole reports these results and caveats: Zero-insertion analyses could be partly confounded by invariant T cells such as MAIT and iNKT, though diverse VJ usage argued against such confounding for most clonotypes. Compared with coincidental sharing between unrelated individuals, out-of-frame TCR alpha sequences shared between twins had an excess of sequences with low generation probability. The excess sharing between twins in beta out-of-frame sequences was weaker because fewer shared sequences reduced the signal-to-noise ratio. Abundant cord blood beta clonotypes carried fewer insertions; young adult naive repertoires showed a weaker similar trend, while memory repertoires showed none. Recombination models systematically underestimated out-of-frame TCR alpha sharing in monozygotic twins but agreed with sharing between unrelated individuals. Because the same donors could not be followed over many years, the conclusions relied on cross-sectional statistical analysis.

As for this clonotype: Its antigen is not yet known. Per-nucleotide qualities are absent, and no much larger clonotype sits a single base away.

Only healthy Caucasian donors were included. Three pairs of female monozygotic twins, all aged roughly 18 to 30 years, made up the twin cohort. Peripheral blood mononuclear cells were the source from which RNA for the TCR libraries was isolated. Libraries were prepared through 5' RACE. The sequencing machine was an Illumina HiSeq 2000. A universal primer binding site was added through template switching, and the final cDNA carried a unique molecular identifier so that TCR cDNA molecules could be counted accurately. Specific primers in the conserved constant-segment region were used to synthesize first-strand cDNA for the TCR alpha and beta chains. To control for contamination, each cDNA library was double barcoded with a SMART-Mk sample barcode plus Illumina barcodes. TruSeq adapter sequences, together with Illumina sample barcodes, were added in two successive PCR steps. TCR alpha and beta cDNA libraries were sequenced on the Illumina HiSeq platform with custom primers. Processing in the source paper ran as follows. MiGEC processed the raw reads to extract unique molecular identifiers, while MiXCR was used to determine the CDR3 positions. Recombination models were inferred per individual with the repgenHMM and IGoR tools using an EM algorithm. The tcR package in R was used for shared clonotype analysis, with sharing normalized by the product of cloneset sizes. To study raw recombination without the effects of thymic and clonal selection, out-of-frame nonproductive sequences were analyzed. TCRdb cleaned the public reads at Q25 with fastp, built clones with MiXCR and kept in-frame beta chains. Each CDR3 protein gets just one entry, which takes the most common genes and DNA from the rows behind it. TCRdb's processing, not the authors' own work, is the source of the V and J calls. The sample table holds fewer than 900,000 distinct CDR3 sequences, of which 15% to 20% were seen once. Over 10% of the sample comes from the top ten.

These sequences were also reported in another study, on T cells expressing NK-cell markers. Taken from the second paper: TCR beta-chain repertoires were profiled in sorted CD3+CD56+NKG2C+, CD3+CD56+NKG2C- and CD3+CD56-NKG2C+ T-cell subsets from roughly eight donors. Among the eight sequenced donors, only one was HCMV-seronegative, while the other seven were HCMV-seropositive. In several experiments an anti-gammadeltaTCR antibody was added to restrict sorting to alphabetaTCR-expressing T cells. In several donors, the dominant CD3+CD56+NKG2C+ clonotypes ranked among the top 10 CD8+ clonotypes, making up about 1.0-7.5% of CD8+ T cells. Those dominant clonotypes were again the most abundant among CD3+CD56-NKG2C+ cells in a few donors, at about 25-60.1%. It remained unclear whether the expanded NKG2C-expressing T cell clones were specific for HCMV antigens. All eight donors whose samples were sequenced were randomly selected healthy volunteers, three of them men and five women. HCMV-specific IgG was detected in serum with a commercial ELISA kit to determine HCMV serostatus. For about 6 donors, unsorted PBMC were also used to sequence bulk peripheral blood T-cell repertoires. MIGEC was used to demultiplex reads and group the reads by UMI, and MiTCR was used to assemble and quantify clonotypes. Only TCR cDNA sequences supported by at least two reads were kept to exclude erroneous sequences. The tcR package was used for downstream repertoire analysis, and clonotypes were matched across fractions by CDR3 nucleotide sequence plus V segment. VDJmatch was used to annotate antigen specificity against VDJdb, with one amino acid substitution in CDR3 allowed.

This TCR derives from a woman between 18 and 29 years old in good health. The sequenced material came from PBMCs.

The CDR3 sequence is CSARGQVVTEAFF. Here is the DNA: TGCAGTGCTAGGGGACAGGTAGTCACTGAAGCTTTCTTT. The chain was built from TRBV20-1 and TRBJ1-1, and 8 bases in between align with TRBD1. Reading the germline V gene (reference sequence) gives CDR1 DFQATT and CDR2 SNEGSKA. Compared with germline, V lacks 3 bases and J lacks 4 bases; bases without a gene match: 4. The CDR3 contains 13 residues, cysteine and phenylalanine counted. The only DNA kept is the CDR3, 39 bases in frame from the first base.